Listed below are T cell receptor beta chains from one sample, sequenced in a study of T cells in Graves' hyperthyroidism and ophthalmopathy. TCRdb used MiXCR to reprocess the multiplex PCR reads, holding one entry per CDR3 protein. Seen here are about 560,000 distinct CDR3 sequences, just over 45% observed once, and the top ten hold 8.2%. Sequencing input: peripheral blood or thyroid tissue (not recorded which). Receptors were obtained from a woman aged 18 to 35 with Graves' hyperthyroidism. CDR3s include the opening cysteine and the closing phenylalanine or tryptophan. D genes are given only for firm matches. The size field is filled for only some rows; it gives once, few, many or a size class.

length | J | size | V | D | CDR3 | DNA
14 | TRBJ2-5 | . | TRBV2 | TRBD2 | CASSNPGGQETQYF | TGTGCCAGCAGTAACCCGGGGGGACAAGAGACCCAGTACTTC
13 | TRBJ2-7 | many | TRBV7-6 | TRBD1 | CASSLGDSYEQYF | TGTGCCAGCAGCTTAGGGGACAGCTACGAGCAGTACTTC
13 | TRBJ2-7 | many | TRBV15 | . | CATSRESGPGQYF | TGTGCCACCAGCAGAGAGTCGGGGCCTGGGCAGTACTTC
11 | TRBJ2-7 | many | TRBV7-2 | . | CASSMPREQYF | TGTGCCAGCAGCATGCCTAGGGAGCAGTACTTC
18 | TRBJ2-7 | . | TRBV7-9 | TRBD2 | CASSQDQTLAGGEGEQYF | TGTGCCAGCAGCCAAGATCAGACACTAGCGGGAGGCGAAGGGGAGCAGTACTTC
13 | TRBJ2-7 | few | TRBV2 | . | CASSYRGSSEQYF | TGTGCCAGCAGTTACCGGGGGAGCTCCGAGCAGTACTTC
13 | TRBJ1-2 | few | TRBV10-3 | TRBD1 | CATQQGARNGYTF | TGTGCCACCCAACAGGGGGCGCGGAATGGCTACACCTTC
11 | TRBJ1-2 | . | TRBV29-1 | . | CSVEEANGYTF | TGCAGCGTTGAAGAGGCAAATGGCTACACCTTC
13 | TRBJ2-2 | few | TRBV25-1 | . | CASSPSYTGELFF | TGTGCCAGCAGTCCTAGTTACACCGGGGAGCTGTTTTTT
14 | TRBJ1-1 | . | TRBV29-1 | . | CSVRRGAMNTEAFF | TGCAGCGTGCGAAGGGGGGCCATGAACACTGAAGCTTTCTTT
14 | TRBJ1-6 | many | TRBV7-2 | . | CASSFDRTETTLHF | TGTGCCAGCAGCTTCGACCGGACCGAAACCACCCTCCACTTT
15 | TRBJ2-5 | few | TRBV9 | TRBD2 | CASSTLAGIGETQYF | TGTGCCAGCAGCACACTAGCGGGAATTGGGGAGACCCAGTACTTC
15 | TRBJ1-1 | many | TRBV2 | . | CASSDKSYMNTEAFF | TGTGCCAGCAGTGATAAGTCCTACATGAACACTGAAGCTTTCTTT
15 | TRBJ2-5 | . | TRBV2 | . | CASSATGLQRETQYF | TGTGCCAGCAGTGCTACCGGACTACAGCGGGAGACCCAGTACTTC
12 | TRBJ1-6 | few | TRBV11-3 | TRBD1 | CASSQGVSPLHF | TGTGCCAGCAGCCAGGGGGTTTCACCCCTCCACTTT
16 | TRBJ2-5 | few | TRBV7-9 | TRBD1 | CASSQDGTGDQETQYF | TGTGCCAGCAGCCAGGACGGGACAGGGGATCAAGAGACCCAGTACTTC
15 | TRBJ1-2 | few | TRBV5-1 | . | CASSQARLSNYGYTF | TGCGCCAGCAGCCAAGCCCGACTATCTAACTATGGCTACACCTTC
15 | TRBJ1-5 | . | TRBV29-1 | . | CSVDSASGRTETQHF | TGCAGCGTTGATTCCGCTAGCGGGAGAACAGAGACCCAGCATTTT
16 | TRBJ2-2 | few | TRBV7-2 | . | CASSLGSGGITGELFF | TGTGCCAGCAGCTTAGGGTCAGGGGGGATCACCGGGGAGCTGTTTTTT
16 | TRBJ2-7 | . | TRBV7-6 | TRBD1 | CASRSPGTAYTEEQYF | TGTGCCAGCAGGTCCCCCGGGACAGCTTACACGGAGGAGCAGTACTTC